Listed below are T cell receptor beta chains from one sample, sequenced in a study of cytomegalovirus exposure and HLA in healthy donors. The protocol was immunoSEQ multiplex PCR, while the TCRdb copy is restricted to in-frame clones and leaves out a portion. This table has approximately 200,000 clones, roughly 78% appearing once. Sample: PBMCs. The receptor source for this set is a girl aged 10 to 17 in good health and CMV-seropositive. CDR3s leave out the opening cysteine and the closing phenylalanine or tryptophan. The order of the fields is J gene, V gene, CDR3 protein.

J: TRBJ1-2
V: TRBV5-8
CDR3: ASSLWGRDGGYT

J: TRBJ2-3
V: TRBV9
CDR3: ASSEIAGALTDTQY

J: TRBJ2-3
V: TRBV7-2
CDR3: ASSLKTGFTDTQY

J: TRBJ2-7
V: TRBV7-2
CDR3: ASSTATDRPYEQY

J: TRBJ1-5
V: TRBV15
CDR3: ATSQDRGRDQPQH

J: TRBJ2-1
V: TRBV4-3
CDR3: ASSLTGTGGPEQF

J: TRBJ2-1
V: TRBV7-9
CDR3: ASSLDRLNEQF

J: TRBJ2-5
V: TRBV18
CDR3: ASSGTVQETQY

J: TRBJ2-1
V: TRBV7-9
CDR3: AGGLAGTNEQF

J: TRBJ1-1
V: TRBV5-1
CDR3: ASSLGQGAIEAF

J: TRBJ1-1
V: TRBV5-5
CDR3: ASSWDRVVAEAF

J: TRBJ2-1
V: TRBV11-3
CDR3: ASSPQLGGAPGEQF

J: TRBJ1-2
V: TRBV5-1
CDR3: ASSFLGQGTSNYGYT

J: TRBJ1-2
V: TRBV21-1
CDR3: ASSKRRGSIGVTCYGYT

J: TRBJ2-3
V: TRBV6-5
CDR3: ASSYGGGNTDTQY

J: TRBJ1-6
V: TRBV5-1
CDR3: ASSAMGQGRNSPLH

J: TRBJ2-3
V: TRBV7-9
CDR3: ASSLGQGAPDTQY

J: TRBJ1-6
V: TRBV25-1
CDR3: ASSVGTGSMGYSPLH

J: TRBJ1-4
V: TRBV2
CDR3: ASSGPGRNEKLF

J: TRBJ1-2
V: TRBV11-2
CDR3: ASSLRTGVGYT

J: TRBJ1-2
V: TRBV6-5
CDR3: ASSWDRQGPRGYT

J: TRBJ1-2
V: TRBV28
CDR3: AILGQVYGYT

J: TRBJ2-1
V: TRBV7-2
CDR3: ASSQLIRDRAYNEQF

J: TRBJ2-3
V: TRBV9
CDR3: ASSVMGLTDTQY